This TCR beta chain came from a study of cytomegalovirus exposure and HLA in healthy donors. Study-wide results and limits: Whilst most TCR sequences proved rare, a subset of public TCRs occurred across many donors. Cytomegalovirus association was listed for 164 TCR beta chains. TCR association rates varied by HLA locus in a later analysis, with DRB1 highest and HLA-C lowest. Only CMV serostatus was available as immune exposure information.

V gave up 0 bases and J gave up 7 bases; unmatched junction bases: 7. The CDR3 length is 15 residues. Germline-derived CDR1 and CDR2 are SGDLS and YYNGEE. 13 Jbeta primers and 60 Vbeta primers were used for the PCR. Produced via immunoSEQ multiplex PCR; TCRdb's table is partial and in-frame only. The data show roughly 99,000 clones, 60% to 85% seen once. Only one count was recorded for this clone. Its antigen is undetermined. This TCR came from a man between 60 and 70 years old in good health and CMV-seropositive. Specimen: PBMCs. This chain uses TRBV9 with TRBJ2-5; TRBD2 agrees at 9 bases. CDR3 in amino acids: CASSVGSSGDGTQYF. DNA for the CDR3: TGTGCCAGCAGCGTAGGGTCTAGCGGGGACGGGACCCAGTACTTC.